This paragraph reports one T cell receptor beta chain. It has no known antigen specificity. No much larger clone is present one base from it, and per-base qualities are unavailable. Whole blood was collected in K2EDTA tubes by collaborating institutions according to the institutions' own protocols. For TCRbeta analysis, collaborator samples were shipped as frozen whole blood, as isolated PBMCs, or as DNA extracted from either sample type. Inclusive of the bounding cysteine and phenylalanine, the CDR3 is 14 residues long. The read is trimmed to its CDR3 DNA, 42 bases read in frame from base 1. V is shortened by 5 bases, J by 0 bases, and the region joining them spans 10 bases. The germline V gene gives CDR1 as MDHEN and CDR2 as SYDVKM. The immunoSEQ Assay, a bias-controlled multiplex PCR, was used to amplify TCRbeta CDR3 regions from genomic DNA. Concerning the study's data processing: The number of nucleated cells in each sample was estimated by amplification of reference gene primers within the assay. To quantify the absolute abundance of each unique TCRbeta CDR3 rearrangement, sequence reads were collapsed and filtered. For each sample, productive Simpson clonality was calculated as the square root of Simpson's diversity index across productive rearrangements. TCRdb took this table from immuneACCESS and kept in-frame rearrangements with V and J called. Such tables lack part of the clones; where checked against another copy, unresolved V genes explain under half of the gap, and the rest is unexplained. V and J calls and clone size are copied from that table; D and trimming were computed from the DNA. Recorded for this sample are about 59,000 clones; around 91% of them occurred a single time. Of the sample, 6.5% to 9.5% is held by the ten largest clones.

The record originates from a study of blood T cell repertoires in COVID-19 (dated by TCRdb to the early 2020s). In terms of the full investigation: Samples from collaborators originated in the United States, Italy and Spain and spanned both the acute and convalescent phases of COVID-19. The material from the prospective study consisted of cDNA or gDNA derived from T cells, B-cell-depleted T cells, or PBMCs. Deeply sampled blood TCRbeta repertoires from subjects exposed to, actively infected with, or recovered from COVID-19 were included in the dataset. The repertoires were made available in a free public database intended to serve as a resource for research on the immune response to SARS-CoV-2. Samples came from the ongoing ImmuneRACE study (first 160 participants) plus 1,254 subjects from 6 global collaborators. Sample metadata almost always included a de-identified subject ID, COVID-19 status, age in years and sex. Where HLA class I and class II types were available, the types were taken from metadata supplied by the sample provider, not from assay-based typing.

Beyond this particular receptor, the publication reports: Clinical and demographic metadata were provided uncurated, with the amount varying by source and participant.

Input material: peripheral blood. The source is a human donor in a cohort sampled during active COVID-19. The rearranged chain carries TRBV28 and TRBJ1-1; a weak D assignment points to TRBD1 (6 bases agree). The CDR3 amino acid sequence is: CASSPGVMNTEAFF. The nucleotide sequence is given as TGTGCCAGCAGTCCAGGGGTCATGAACACTGAAGCTTTCTTT.